This TCR beta chain comes out of a study of long-term antiretroviral therapy in people with HIV. With 0 bases removed from V and 0 bases from J, the gap between germline ends came to 9 bases. This CDR3 is built from 15 residues. Germline V gene lookup returns CDR1 SGHNT and CDR2 YYREEE (reference sequence). It was version v3.0 of the immunoSEQ assay that was run at survey level. Measured with immunoSEQ multiplex PCR; TCRdb has only the in-frame clones, and not every one. This table has more than 11,000 clones, around four fifths appearing once. The cryopreserved samples used held 1-10 million PBMC prior to extraction of DNA.

The chain links TRBV5-4 to TRBJ1-1; D unclear. The material sequenced was unsorted PBMCs, taken 1.3 years before starting antiretroviral therapy. This clonotype was sampled from a man aged 35 to 55 with HIV. The CDR3 spells CASSLGGSMNTEAFF. In DNA, the CDR3 is TGTGCCAGCAGCTTGGGAGGGTCTATGAACACTGAAGCTTTCTTT.